This T cell receptor beta chain was identified in a study of identifying expanded T cells in peripheral blood (dated by TCRdb to the late 2010s). The study in broad terms: Separate aliquots of the same genomic DNA pool were sequenced to produce technical replicates, and four replicates were compared in pairs.

V is cut back by 0 bases and J by 0 bases, with 0 bases in the junction unmatched. From the germline V gene (reference sequence), CDR1 is PRHDT and CDR2 is FYEKMQ. Spanning cysteine to phenylalanine, the CDR3 consists of 16 amino acids. Only CDR3 DNA remains: 48 bases, in frame from the first base. No immune events such as infections were documented for the healthy donors during the collection period. Healthy-donor blood repertoires served as a training cohort to calibrate time-dependent variance in a beta-binomial model of T-cell clone differential abundance. The training cohort was composed of 10 or so healthy donors, 3 female and 7 male. An age range of roughly 25 to 65 years, with an average of approximately 43 years, was recorded for the donors. Whole blood from each healthy donor was obtained from a commercial supplier and was collected at three time points two to three weeks apart. For immunosequencing, genomic DNA was extracted from unsorted whole blood.

This clone was seen once. What this receptor recognizes is not known. No base qualities exist here, and no much larger clone lies one base off it. Results and caveats for the whole study, not just this receptor: Between technical replicates the binomial model flagged approximately 1.3 differentially abundant clones, whereas over roughly two weeks the binomial model flagged about 16.4 and over four weeks 19 to 20. The beta-binomial model significantly reduced the number of clones called differentially abundant and the false-positive rate across all healthy-donor time intervals. For all healthy donors, the variance in clone template counts between roughly 2-week samples rose significantly as total template count increased. It was expected by the authors that biological variance in healthy repertoires might increase further over much longer intervals, such as months to years.

TCRbeta CDR3 regions were profiled by bias-controlled multiplex PCR amplification of genomic DNA with the immunoSEQ Assay. As for how the authors treated the data: To quantify the absolute abundance of each unique TCRbeta CDR3 region, the sequences were collapsed and filtered. Differential abundance was assessed using a binomial (Fisher-equivalent) model and a beta-binomial model in which time-dependent variance fitted from healthy donors was added. Any clone with fewer than 5 combined templates was excluded, and a clone was called differentially abundant if its Benjamini-Hochberg FDR was below 0.01. Beta-binomial variance was modeled as a function of total template count across the two samples using the form v = (b*log(k)+a)^2. Here the immuneACCESS table is served through TCRdb, limited to in-frame sequences with V and J called. Missing clones are a known gap in these copies; in checked studies unresolved V genes cover under half, and the rest lacks a known reason. Clone size and V and J calls were adopted from that table, with D and trimming inferred from the DNA. This sample holds about 110,000 clones; approximately 90% were observed only once. The top ten clones comprise roughly 15% of the sample.

The sequence joins TRBV13 to TRBJ1-3, with TRBD1 identical over 9 junction bases. Sequencing input: blood. The receptor was isolated from a person between 18 and 75 years old in good health. At the DNA level, the sequence is TGTGCCAGCAGCTTAGGGACAGGGGGCTCTGGAAACACCATATATTTT. Its translation reads: CASSLGTGGSGNTIYF.